This TCR beta chain was captured by sequencing in a study of blood T cells in healthy people across ages. The study's findings and limits: Considered underestimates were the diversity estimates obtained from one million T cells. Without sorted subsets, naive and antigen-experienced compartments could not be conclusively compared.

V lost 11 bases, J lost 0 bases, and 6 bases stayed unmatched. CDR3 length equals 13 residues. The germline V gene encodes CDR1 ENHRY and CDR2 SYGVKD. Through a sample-barcoded 5' primer and a J-beta primer mix, a second PCR was run for roughly 7 to 11 cycles. TCRdb re-called the 5' RACE reads with MiXCR, one entry per CDR3 protein. Of roughly 500,000 distinct CDR3 sequences listed, roughly 29% are singletons. As for this clonotype: Its specificity is not known.

The V gene is TRBV10-3, the J gene TRBJ1-1, with TRBD1 matching over 7 bases. The sequenced sample was blood. The TCR originated in a woman in her seventies in good health. CDR3 nucleotides: TGTGCCGCGAGGGACAGCCTGAACACTGAAGCTTTCTTT. It translates to CAARDSLNTEAFF.